This is a list of T cell receptor beta chains from one sample in a study of graft-versus-host responses after intestinal transplantation. Clones were sequenced by immunoSEQ multiplex PCR, and TCRdb holds only the in-frame ones, with some missing. Of some 86,000 clones in the sample, about 88% were seen once. Their cognate antigens are unknown. Here the sequenced sample was unstimulated CD4+ T cells sorted from spleen or lymph node cells, taken before transplant. The receptors shown here come from a human donor who was the organ donor for an intestinal transplant. The CDR3 runs from the conserved cysteine through the conserved F or W.

j_call v_call cdr3_aa
TRBJ2-7 TRBV4-1 CASSQERAGVHEQYF
TRBJ1-2 TRBV5-4 CASSRNPGAVYGYTF
TRBJ2-5 TRBV29-1 CSVGGGQETQYF
TRBJ1-2 TRBV7-2 CASSLGRGTGGGHGYTF
TRBJ2-3 TRBV5-1 CASSLFSSGGGTDTQYF
TRBJ1-3 TRBV5-4 CASSLDRGTGNTIYF
TRBJ2-1 TRBV21-1 CASSKSGAEQFF
TRBJ2-7 TRBV5-8 CASRKRGGSYEQYF
TRBJ1-5 TRBV5-3 CARSSGVRNQPQHF
TRBJ2-6 TRBV7-2 CASSLSSGGSGGANVLTF
TRBJ2-7 TRBV25-1 CASSAGRQQYF
TRBJ1-1 TRBV4-1 CASKAPGGRNTEAFF
TRBJ2-7 TRBV5-1 CASSLGAGASYEQYF
TRBJ1-1 TRBV29-1 CSVFPLRAKRTLVVNTEAFF
TRBJ2-3 TRBV7-2 CASSLGGSGRGWGTDTQYF
TRBJ2-5 TRBV7-8 CASSQGGGRETQYF
TRBJ2-7 TRBV7-2 CASSLDFYEQYF
TRBJ2-1 TRBV28 CASSLQREIEQFF
TRBJ2-1 TRBV5-5 CASSTRDTSYNEQFF
TRBJ1-2 TRBV7-2 CASSPLYGYTF
TRBJ1-4 TRBV4-1 CASSQEAGKLFF
TRBJ2-4 TRBV6-5 CASSRTEQNIQYF